This TCR beta chain emerged from a study of T cells in Graves' hyperthyroidism and ophthalmopathy. Among the patients, aged 18 to 65, hyperthyroidism was newly diagnosed and had lasted under 2 months. Patients were excluded because of uncontrolled infection, other autoimmune disease, pregnancy or lactation. Regions amplified from RNA transcripts were the TCR beta CDR3 regions. Carried out on the TCR CDR3, a first-round RT-PCR used the HTBI primer set. In TCRdb, the multiplex PCR reads were re-called with MiXCR into one record per CDR3 protein. The sample consists of fewer than 650,000 distinct CDR3 sequences, approximately 14% of them appearing once. From germline, CDR1 is MDHEN and CDR2 SYDVKM. The CDR3 has 16 residues. The junction had 12 bases not matched to a gene; V was cut back by 6 bases and J by 4 bases.

The sequence was collected from a woman in her 30s with Graves' hyperthyroidism that later progressed to Graves' ophthalmopathy. The chain is built from TRBV28 and TRBJ2-7; 10 nucleotides line up with TRBD2. Sequencing used blood. CDR3 region: CASRGGSSGRAYEQYF. CDR3 DNA sequence: TGTGCCAGCAGGGGGGGGTCTAGCGGGAGAGCGTACGAGCAGTACTTC.